The subject of this entry is one T cell receptor beta chain. The target antigen is unknown. Produced via immunoSEQ multiplex PCR; TCRdb's table is partial and in-frame only. The profile shows approximately 30,000 clones, around 85% of them singletons. These data belong to a study of lymphopenia after photon versus proton radiotherapy. Study observations and caveats: After lymphocyte nadir, photon-treated repertoires showed oligoclonal expansion, especially CD8+ Temra.

The V end lost 0 bases, the J end lost 4 bases, and 13 bases lay between the germline ends. The CDR3 covers 15 residues. Germline-derived CDR1 and CDR2 are SGHDT and YYEEEE. The rearrangement uses TRBV5-6 and TRBJ1-1; perhaps TRBD1 as D (6 bases). Specimen: peripheral blood, collected from a patient treated with photon-based radiotherapy. This TCR derives from a man aged 50 to 60 with gastric cancer. This chain's CDR3 is CASSLAAGVGTEAFF. The CDR3 nucleotides read TGTGCCAGCAGCTTGGCTGCAGGGGTGGGCACTGAAGCTTTCTTT.